Listed here are 22 T cell receptor beta chains from one sample, sequenced in a study of CD8 T cells in ankylosing spondylitis. Using its own MiXCR run on the 5' RACE reads, TCRdb lists one record per CDR3 protein. Among more than 600,000 distinct CDR3 sequences listed, around 20% were seen once. Study-wide points: What appeared characteristic of ankylosing spondylitis blood was a TCR beta motif of several highly homologous variants.

These TCRs' antigens remain unknown. The sequencing sample was made of blood, either unsorted or a sorted T cell fraction (not recorded which). The receptors shown here come from a male donor with ankylosing spondylitis.

The chain has TRBV12-3 or TRBV12-4 and TRBJ2-5; maybe TRBD2 (6 bases). The CDR3 is 14 amino acids. Trimming removed 3 bases from V and 5 bases from J, with 13 bases in between. Here the CDR3 DNA reads TGTGCCAGCAGTTTCGGACTATCGAGGGAGACCCAGTACTTC. Translated: CASSFGLSRETQYF.

This clonotype was recorded a few times. The chain has TRBV11-2 and TRBJ2-7; possibly TRBD1 for D (5 bases). The germline V gene has CDR1 SGHAT and CDR2 FQNNGV. The CDR3 sequence is 15 residues long. Trimming cost V 3 bases and J 0 bases, with 12 bases left between them. The CDR3 loop reads CASSFEDTSSYEQYF. The CDR3 bases are TGTGCCAGCAGCTTTGAGGACACCAGCTCCTACGAGCAGTACTTC.

V usage is TRBV18 and J usage is TRBJ1-3; D is undetermined. V shed 2 bases and J shed 3 bases, with 17 bases lying between them. CDR3 length: 17 amino acids. Germline assignment: CDR1 KGHSH and CDR2 LQKENI. The CDR3 DNA reads as TGTGCCAGCTCACCAGAAAGGCTCTCCCGTCTTGGAAACACCATATATTTT. This sequence encodes CASSPERLSRLGNTIYF.

This sequence joins TRBV29-1 and TRBJ2-1, with D possibly being TRBD2 (7 bases). The CDR3 totals 13 residues. The V and J ends lost 3 bases and 8 bases respectively, with 14 bases between them. In germline, CDR1 is SQVTM, CDR2 ANQGSEA. CDR3 residues: CSVDRGGGDEQFF. The CDR3 DNA reads TGCAGCGTTGACCGAGGGGGGGGGGATGAGCAGTTCTTC.

The chain recombines TRBV6-1 with TRBJ1-1; TRBD1 might be the D (6 bases). Germline assignment: CDR1 MNHNS and CDR2 SASEGT. This CDR3 spans 15 amino acids. V shed 7 bases and J shed 0 bases, with 15 bases lying between them. The CDR3 region has the DNA TGTGCCAGCAACACCGGGGGCTTAATGAACACTGAAGCTTTCTTT. It codes for CASNTGGLMNTEAFF.

The chain uses TRBV24-1 and TRBJ1-1; 9 bases line up with TRBD1. Trimming removed 11 bases from V and 2 bases from J; junction bases left unmatched: 5. Germline lookup yields CDR1 KGHDR and CDR2 SFDVKD. CDR3 length equals 13 residues. CDR3 loop: CAIRDRANTEAFF. CDR3 bases: TGTGCCATCCGGGACAGGGCTAACACTGAAGCTTTCTTT.

The CDR3 DNA follows: TGTGCCAGCAGCTCCCCGACGATCGGGGGGTTAAGAGAAACCTACGAGCAGTACTTC. This codes for CASSSPTIGGLRETYEQYF. V and J are TRBV11-1 and TRBJ2-7, with TRBD2 matching over 7 bases. The CDR3 is 19 residues long. V shed 4 bases and J 2 bases; nucleotides not matched to a gene: 20. Germline-derived CDR1 and CDR2 are SGHAT and FQDESV (reference sequence).

The rearrangement uses TRBV7-3 and TRBJ2-1; 9 nucleotides align to TRBD1. The ends lost 5 bases at V and 6 bases at J; junction bases unmatched: 5. CDR3 size: 14 residues. Germline CDR1 is SGHTA and CDR2 is FQGTGA. CDR3 DNA: TGTGCCAGCAGCCCCGGGACAGGGTCCAATGAGCAGTTCTTC. This codes for CASSPGTGSNEQFF.

Comment on this clonotype: A much bigger clone sits one base away, suggesting this may be a read error. The genes are TRBV12-3 or TRBV12-4 and TRBJ2-1, with 9 bases lining up with TRBD2. This CDR3 region has 16 residues. Trimming at V came to 7 bases and at J to 9 bases, leaving 16 bases not matched to a gene. The DNA of the CDR3 is TGTGCCAGCAATACCGAGGGACTAGCCGGAGTGGGTGAGCAGTTCTTC. Residues: CASNTEGLAGVGEQFF.

This clonotype turned up a few times. This chain connects TRBV12-3 or TRBV12-4 to TRBJ1-5; D uncertain. The CDR3 covers 14 residues. V lost 7 bases and J 5 bases, leaving 15 bases between the germline ends. CDR3 DNA: TGTGCCAGCACCCTTTTTGGAAGGGATCAGCCCCAGCATTTT. It translates to CASTLFGRDQPQHF.

This clonotype occurred a few times. The V and J genes are TRBV7-9 and TRBJ2-1; TRBD1 agrees at 7 bases. Germline V gene lookup returns CDR1 SEHNR and CDR2 FQNEAQ (reference sequence). CDR3 length: 13 amino acids. Trimming took 11 bases from V and 2 from J; bases not matched to a gene: 6. The CDR3 loop is CASAQGAYNEQFF. In DNA, the CDR3 is TGTGCCTCTGCGCAGGGGGCCTACAATGAGCAGTTCTTC.

The rearrangement joins TRBV3-1 to TRBJ2-1; 9 positions match TRBD2. Germline CDR1 and CDR2: LGHDT and YNNKEL (reference sequence). V trimming: 6 bases; J trimming: 6 bases; junction bases outside the gene matches: 12. The CDR3 runs to 16 residues. The CDR3 nucleotides are TGTGCCAGCAGGAGGAGCGCGGGAGGGCAAAGCAATGAGCAGTTCTTC. Its protein product is CASRRSAGGQSNEQFF.

The chain is built from TRBV2 and TRBJ2-1, with 11 bases matching TRBD1. With 7 bases clipped from V and 8 bases from J, the junction kept 7 bases outside the gene matches. The CDR3 consists of 14 residues. Germline CDR1 and CDR2: SNHLY and FYNNEI. The CDR3 spells CASNGQGASDEQFF. The CDR3 DNA reads TGTGCCAGCAACGGACAGGGGGCTAGCGATGAGCAGTTCTTC.

The sample holds a few counts of this clonotype. This chain links TRBV6-1 with TRBJ1-1; 7 nucleotides agree with TRBD1. The CDR3 covers 16 residues. Per the germline V gene, CDR1 is MNHNS and CDR2 is SASEGT. Unmatched junction bases numbered 9, after V lost 3 bases and J lost 2 bases. CDR3 sequence reads: CASSDTAGGANTEAFF. The DNA for the CDR3 is TGTGCCAGCAGTGATACGGCAGGGGGGGCTAACACTGAAGCTTTCTTT.

This clonotype was detected a few times. The genes are TRBV27 and TRBJ1-1, with 11 bases lining up with TRBD1. V shed 5 bases and J 0 bases; nucleotides not matched to a gene: 5. Germline V gene lookup returns CDR1 MNHEY and CDR2 SMNVEV (reference sequence). This CDR3 has 16 residues. CDR3 in amino acids: CASSPGTGGLNTEAFF. The CDR3 DNA is TGTGCCAGCAGTCCCGGGACAGGGGGTTTGAACACTGAAGCTTTCTTT.

The V gene is TRBV6-8, the J gene TRBJ1-1; D may be TRBD1 (5 bases). The CDR3 runs 16 residues. Trimming cost V 2 bases and J 0 bases, with 13 bases left between them. From germline, CDR1 is MNHGY and CDR2 SAAAGT. This chain's CDR3 is CASSYPQGWVNTEAFF. Written as DNA, the CDR3 is TGTGCCAGCAGTTACCCCCAGGGATGGGTGAACACTGAAGCTTTCTTT.

V is TRBV20-1 and J is TRBJ2-3, with 9 bases identical to TRBD2. J lost 6 bases, V lost 1 base, and 11 bases had no gene match. The germline gives CDR1 DFQATT, CDR2 SNEGSKA (reference sequence). This CDR3 region has 16 residues. The CDR3 protein is CSARGSEAGGLDTQYF. The CDR3 nucleotides read TGCAGTGCTAGAGGGTCGGAGGCGGGGGGGCTGGATACGCAGTATTTT.

J is TRBJ1-5 and V is TRBV6-2 or TRBV6-3; tentative D call: TRBD1 (6 bases). Trimming removed 7 bases from V and 0 bases from J, with 19 bases in between. CDR1 is MNHEY, CDR2 SVGEGT, per germline. The CDR3 is 17 amino acids. CDR3 sequence reads: CASKSAGEGYSNQPQHF. DNA of the CDR3: TGTGCCAGCAAGTCGGCAGGGGAGGGGTATAGCAATCAGCCCCAGCATTTT.

The chain carries TRBV3-1 and TRBJ2-7; 15 bases are shared with TRBD2. CDR1 LGHDT and CDR2 YNNKEL come from the germline V gene (reference sequence). The CDR3 is 20 amino acids. Losses at the gene ends were 1 base for V and 3 bases for J; bases not matched to a gene: 13. Here the CDR3 reads CASSQVWDRTSGRAIYEQYF. CDR3 nucleotides: TGTGCCAGCAGCCAAGTGTGGGATCGGACTAGCGGGAGGGCCATCTACGAGCAGTACTTC.

This clonotype was detected only a few times. The V call is TRBV7-9, the J call TRBJ2-1, with D possibly being TRBD2 (5 bases). Germline CDR1 reads SEHNR; CDR2 reads FQNEAQ (reference sequence). V lost 2 bases and J 4 bases, leaving 15 bases between the germline ends. The CDR3 contains 16 residues. CDR3 DNA sequence: TGTGCCAGCAGCTTAAATGAGGGAGTTAGGTACAATGAGCAGTTCTTC. The encoded protein is CASSLNEGVRYNEQFF.

This clonotype was found once. J is TRBJ1-2 and V is TRBV6-5; TRBD1 matches 7 bases. V lost 4 bases, J lost 0 bases, and 5 bases stayed unmatched. This CDR3 contains 15 residues. The germline V gene has CDR1 MNHEY and CDR2 SVGAGI. The CDR3 region has the DNA TGTGCCAGCAGTTTCCAGGGGGGGGCTAACTATGGCTACACCTTC. As protein: CASSFQGGANYGYTF.

In its sample, this clonotype was seen a few times. V gene TRBV5-6 combines with J gene TRBJ2-1; 10 bases map to TRBD2. J lost 4 bases, V lost 5 bases, and 6 bases had no gene match. The germline V gene encodes CDR1 SGHDT and CDR2 YYEEEE. The CDR3 runs 15 residues. In nucleotides, the CDR3 is TGTGCCAGCAGTTTCCTAGCGGGAGAATACAATGAGCAGTTCTTC. Residues: CASSFLAGEYNEQFF. The variable domain in full, with the rest retrieved from reference TRBV5-6 and TRBJ2-1, is DAGVTQSPTHLIKTRGQQVTLRCSPKSGHDTVSWYQQALGQGPQFIFQYYEEEERQRGNFPDRFSGHQFPNYSSELNVNALLLGDSALYLCASSFLAGEYNEQFFGPGTRLTVL.